The source of this T cell receptor beta chain is a study of T-cell reconstitution after alpha-beta-depleted transplantation in children. Study results and limitations: Surviving recipient T cells and intrathymic progenitors accounted for some patients' high TCRbeta diversity at day 60. T cells produced anew were the main source of T-cell counts and diversity one year after transplant. About two months after transplant, alpha-beta T cells reportedly came from several hundred expanded graft clones.

Turning to this clonotype: The antigen remains undetermined.

The CDR3 consists of 13 residues. The V gene's germline CDR1 is ENHRY and CDR2 SYGVKD. Trimming stripped 3 bases from V and 4 bases from J, with 8 bases between. Preparation of the TCRbeta library involved a method that used unique molecular identifiers. TCRdb analysed the PCR reads with MiXCR anew, one entry per CDR3 protein. The table has some 460,000 distinct CDR3 sequences, 15% to 20% seen once; the top ten hold over 25%. This sequence originates from a boy under two years old who had a stem cell transplant for Wiskott-Aldrich syndrome, so the T cells may come from the graft donor. V gene TRBV10-3 combines with J gene TRBJ2-3, with D uncertain. Sequencing used PBMCs, mostly from graft donor cells, obtained 360 days after TCRalphabeta/CD19-depleted stem cell transplant. The chain's CDR3 is CAISERPADTQYF. CDR3 DNA: TGTGCCATCAGTGAACGTCCGGCAGATACGCAGTATTTT.